This T cell receptor beta chain emerged from a study of T cells after yellow fever vaccination. Whole-study results and caveats: Researchers noted that a small share of clonotypes showed up in both CD4 and CD8 compartments.

Using its own MiXCR run on the 5' RACE reads, TCRdb lists one record per CDR3 protein. The sample includes 250,000 or so distinct CDR3 sequences, roughly 4% of them seen just once. This clonotype appeared many times. What it recognizes is unknown. The CDR3 totals 13 residues. V gave up 2 bases and J gave up 2 bases, with 6 bases separating them. The sequenced sample was PBMCs, obtained 15 days after the yellow fever booster vaccination. This chain joins TRBV12-3 or TRBV12-4 and TRBJ1-1; D gene ambiguous. The TCR comes from a man between 18 and 35 years old who received the YFV17D yellow fever vaccine. CDR3 coding DNA: TGTGCCAGCAGTTTATGGCAAAACACTGAAGCTTTCTTT. Its translation is CASSLWQNTEAFF.